Below, 21 T cell receptor beta chains from the same sample are listed, as sequenced in a study of control samples from healthy donors and cancer patients. Sequenced by immunoSEQ multiplex PCR; TCRdb stores in-frame clones only, minus some. The repertoire consists of around 230,000 clones, with about 93% occurring once and the leading ten covering approximately 1.4%. Sequencing input: blood. These receptors originate from a man aged 45-65 years in good health.

The V call is TRBV5-1, the J call TRBJ1-5, with D maybe TRBD1 (5 bases). The V and J ends lost 4 bases and 7 bases respectively, with 18 bases between them. The CDR3 is made up of 15 amino acids. The germline gives CDR1 SGHRS, CDR2 YFSETQ. CDR3 region: CASSPVPGQEQPQHF. CDR3 nucleotide sequence: TGCGCCAGCAGCCCCGTCCCGGGGCAGGAGCAGCCCCAGCATTTT.

The V and J genes are TRBV7-9 and TRBJ1-1, with TRBD1 identical over 12 bases. The CDR3 loop spans 14 amino acids. Per germline, CDR1 SEHNR and CDR2 FQNEAQ (reference sequence). The V and J ends lost 5 bases and 6 bases, in that order; junction bases with no gene match: 4. In DNA form, the CDR3 reads TGTGCCAGCAGCCGGGACAGGGGGCAGGCTGAAGCTTTCTTT. Translation gives CASSRDRGQAEAFF.

The chain carries TRBV20-1 and TRBJ2-7; 9 bases are shared with TRBD1. The V segment lost 6 bases and the J segment 12 bases; nucleotides outside the gene matches: 9. This CDR3 comprises 11 residues. CDR1 and CDR2 from the germline V gene are DFQATT and SNEGSKA (reference sequence). The CDR3 DNA sequence: TGCAGTGCCCGACAGGGGGTAAATGGGTACGTC. Its translation is CSARQGVNGYV.

J is TRBJ1-2 and V is TRBV7-9; D is uncertain. Deletions cut 7 bases from V and 4 bases from J, with 16 bases between. The germline V gene encodes CDR1 SEHNR and CDR2 FQNEAQ (reference sequence). CDR3 length equals 14 residues. CDR3 sequence: CASTAPTISYGYTF. In DNA form, the CDR3 reads TGTGCCAGCACCGCGCCAACCATCTCCTATGGCTACACCTTC.

The V call is TRBV6-1, the J call TRBJ1-5, with D possibly TRBD1 on 5 matching bases. V was clipped by 0 bases and J by 3 bases, with 15 bases between them. The CDR3 is made up of 17 amino acids. CDR1 and CDR2 from the germline V gene are MNHNS and SASEGT. The CDR3 coding sequence is TGTGCCAGCAGTGAAGCCCGAGGGAGGGGACCCAATCAGCCCCAGCATTTT. It encodes CASSEARGRGPNQPQHF.

The J gene is TRBJ1-1, the V gene TRBV28; D unclear. V was cut by 6 bases and J by 1 base, with 6 bases left in between. The length of the CDR3 is 12 residues. The germline CDR1 and CDR2 sequences are MDHEN and SYDVKM. CDR3 region: CASRVQNTEAFF. CDR3 in DNA: TGTGCCAGCAGGGTACAGAACACTGAAGCTTTCTTT.

This rearrangement joins TRBV5-4 to TRBJ2-5, with D possibly matching TRBD1 (6 bases). Trimming left V 0 bases short and J 3 bases short, with 12 bases between. The germline CDR1 and CDR2 sequences are SGHNT and YYREEE (reference sequence). This CDR3 contains 15 residues. CDR3 coding DNA: TGTGCCAGCAGCTTGGTAGCGCGGACAGAAGAGACCCAGTACTTC. Translation gives CASSLVARTEETQYF.

The chain is built from TRBV4-1 and TRBJ1-2; D remains unclear. The germline V and J ends were trimmed by 4 bases and 2 bases, with 14 bases remaining between them. CDR3 size: 15 residues. Germline values: CDR1 MGHRA, CDR2 YSYEKL. Here the CDR3 reads CASSPSVSPNYGYTF. For the CDR3, the DNA is TGCGCCAGCAGCCCGAGCGTCAGTCCGAACTATGGCTACACCTTC.

The chain links TRBV7-6 to TRBJ1-3; the D gene is possibly TRBD1 (6 bases). The germline CDR1 and CDR2 sequences are SGHVS and FNYEAQ. V dropped 6 bases and J dropped 1 base, with 16 bases sitting between them. CDR3 length: 16 amino acids. CDR3 region: CASSYRGTVSGNTIYF. The CDR3 DNA reads TGTGCCAGCAGTTATAGGGGGACCGTTTCTGGAAACACCATATATTTT. Together with reference TRBV7-6 and TRBJ1-3, the CDR3 gives the full variable domain: GAGVSQSPRYKVTKRGQDVALRCDPISGHVSLYWYRQALGQGPEFLTYFNYEAQQDKSGLPNDRFSAERPEGSISTLTIQRTEQRDSAMYRCASSYRGTVSGNTIYFGEGSWLTVV.

The rearrangement links TRBV28 to TRBJ2-3; D may be TRBD2 (7 bases). V dropped 5 bases and J dropped 3 bases, with 18 bases sitting between them. The CDR3 contains 16 residues. Germline V gene data show CDR1 as MDHEN and CDR2 as SYDVKM. The CDR3 here is CASSRGGGAGTDTQYF. CDR3 DNA: TGTGCCAGCAGTAGAGGAGGGGGGGCCGGTACAGATACGCAGTATTTT.

The chain has TRBV5-1 and TRBJ1-1, with D possibly TRBD1 on 6 matching bases. The CDR3 consists of 16 residues. Trimming stripped 4 bases from V and 0 bases from J, with 16 bases between. The germline gives CDR1 SGHRS, CDR2 YFSETQ. The CDR3 bases are TGCGCCAGCAGCACTCTACAGGGCTTGCTGAACACTGAAGCTTTCTTT. It specifies CASSTLQGLLNTEAFF. Looking up the rest from reference TRBV5-1 and TRBJ1-1 gives the full variable domain: KAGVTQTPRYLIKTRGQQVTLSCSPISGHRSVSWYQQTPGQGLQFLFEYFSETQRNKGNFPGRFSGRQFSNSRSEMNVSTLELGDSALYLCASSTLQGLLNTEAFFGQGTRLTVV.

This chain uses TRBV11-2 with TRBJ1-1, with D uncertain. The CDR3 extends over 14 amino acids. Germline CDR1 is SGHAT and CDR2 is FQNNGV. V lost 1 base and J lost 0, with 6 bases in between. The CDR3 spells CASSLVDMNTEAFF. The CDR3 region has the DNA TGTGCCAGCAGCTTAGTAGATATGAACACTGAAGCTTTCTTT.

The chain employs TRBV19 and TRBJ1-1, with D uncertain. CDR3 size: 15 residues. V lost 4 bases and J 2 bases, leaving 14 bases between the germline ends. Germline V gives CDR1 LNHDA, CDR2 SQIVND (reference sequence). CDR3 sequence (DNA): TGTGCCAGTAGTACTACCGGACCGATCAACACTGAAGCTTTCTTT. Residues: CASSTTGPINTEAFF.

This sequence joins TRBV28 and TRBJ1-2; TRBD1 is a possible D gene (5 bases). V shed 1 base and J shed 6 bases, with 18 bases lying between them. The CDR3 sequence is 16 residues long. Germline V gives CDR1 MDHEN, CDR2 SYDVKM. In DNA form, the CDR3 reads TGTGCCAGCAGTTTATCAGGCCGGGGCTTAGGAGATGGCTACACCTTC. Translated, it gives CASSLSGRGLGDGYTF.

The rearrangement joins TRBV18 to TRBJ2-5; 8 nucleotides align to TRBD1. V lost 5 bases to trimming and J lost 2 bases; unmatched junction nucleotides: 13. Germline CDR1 KGHSH, CDR2 LQKENI. This CDR3 has 17 amino acids. CDR3 protein: CASSRGQVQTGQETQYF. CDR3 DNA sequence: TGTGCCAGCTCAAGGGGACAGGTCCAAACGGGGCAAGAGACCCAGTACTTC. The variable domain in full, completed from reference TRBV18 and TRBJ2-5, reads NAGVMQNPRHLVRRRGQEARLRCSPMKGHSHVYWYRQLPEEGLKFMVYLQKENIIDESGMPKERFSAEFPKEGPSILRIQQVVRGDSAAYFCASSRGQVQTGQETQYFGPGTRLLVL.

The count of this clone is one. The rearrangement links TRBV6-5 to TRBJ2-3; no clear D gene. Germline V lookup: CDR1 MNHEY, CDR2 SVGAGI. This CDR3 comprises 11 residues. With 3 bases removed from V and 6 bases from J, the gap between germline ends came to 4 bases. The CDR3 coding sequence is TGTGCCAGCAGTTATTTTGATACGCAGTATTTT. This encodes CASSYFDTQYF.

This chain joins TRBV7-3 and TRBJ1-3; D is unclear. Germline V gives CDR1 SGHTA, CDR2 FQGTGA. Trimming cost V 0 bases and J 6 bases, with 6 bases left between them. The CDR3 runs to 13 residues. Here the CDR3 reads CASSLTYQNTIYF. The CDR3 DNA sequence: TGTGCCAGCAGCTTAACCTACCAAAACACCATATATTTT.

The V and J genes are TRBV4-1 and TRBJ2-5, with D tentatively TRBD1 (6 bases). The ends were cut back, 1 base at V and 1 base at J, with 13 bases in the middle. Germline values: CDR1 MGHRA, CDR2 YSYEKL. The CDR3 contains 16 residues. Here the CDR3 reads CASSQGGTGPQETQYF. The CDR3 nucleotides are TGCGCCAGCAGCCAAGGCGGCACAGGGCCCCAAGAGACCCAGTACTTC.

The genes are TRBV6-4 and TRBJ2-5; 7 nucleotides match TRBD1. Germline CDR1 is MRHNA and CDR2 is SNTAGT. This CDR3 region has 14 residues. J lost 7 bases, V lost 3 bases, and 8 bases had no gene match. CDR3 nucleotide sequence: TGTGCCAGCAGTGAAACGACAGGGTCGGCGACCCAGTACTTC. Its protein product is CASSETTGSATQYF.

The V call is TRBV18, the J call TRBJ2-7, with 7 bases that match TRBD2. The CDR3 is 15 residues long. The germline CDR1 and CDR2 sequences are KGHSH and LQKENI. Germline trimming cut 5 bases from V and 3 bases from J; bases unmatched to any gene: 10. Here the CDR3 reads CASSTGGSPLYEQYV. CDR3 bases: TGTGCCAGCTCAACCGGGGGGTCCCCCCTCTACGAGCAGTACGTC.

In the case of this clone: Other DNA sequences of this sample code for an identical CDR3. The gene calls are TRBV7-9 and TRBJ2-7, with 7 bases aligning to TRBD1. Germline values: CDR1 SEHNR, CDR2 FQNEAQ (reference sequence). This CDR3 is 12 amino acids long. The trim removed 5 bases at V and 3 bases at J, leaving 1 base unmatched. CDR3 in amino acids: CASSPGGYEQYF. In DNA, the CDR3 is TGTGCCAGCAGCCCAGGGGGCTACGAGCAGTACTTC.